This T cell receptor beta chain derives from a study of T cells after yellow fever vaccination. The study's findings and limits: The secondary response was weaker but peaked faster, day 5 versus 15.

The CDR3 loop spans 15 amino acids. From germline, CDR1 is KGHSH and CDR2 LQKENI. V was trimmed by 3 bases and J by 2 bases, leaving 10 bases between them. Comments on this clonotype: Its antigen remains unknown.

A process of 5'RACE template switching, which added a universal primer site and UMIs, was used to make TCR cDNA. MiXCR, applied by TCRdb to the 5' RACE reads, yields one record per CDR3 protein. The table has roughly 520,000 distinct CDR3 sequences, 20% to 25% seen once. The chain links TRBV18 to TRBJ2-2, with D tentatively TRBD2 (5 bases). The material was PBMCs, obtained approximately 20 days after the first yellow fever vaccination. The TCR originated in a man between 18 and 35 years old who received the YFV17D yellow fever vaccine. CDR3 residues: CASSPREGNTGELFF. The CDR3 DNA follows: TGTGCCAGCTCACCGAGAGAGGGTAACACCGGGGAGCTGTTTTTT.